These 30 T cell receptor beta chains were all obtained from the same sample, sequenced in a study of shared clonotypes between healthy human individuals. Repertoires were generated with immunoSEQ multiplex PCR, while TCRdb's copy carries only in-frame clones and drops some. Of 2.3 million or so clones listed, about 92% are singletons. Sequences were obtained from naive CD4+ T cells from PBMCs. Subset noted: CD45RA+ positively selected. The receptors stem from a man between 18 and 35 years old in good health. Some clones in this sample may be carry-over from other donors' samples.

The J gene is TRBJ2-2, the V gene TRBV12-5; tentative D call: TRBD1 (6 bases). The V gene lost 2 bases and the J gene lost 2 bases, with 9 bases spanning the gap. The CDR3 is 15 residues long. In germline, CDR1 is LGHNT, CDR2 FRNRAP. CDR3 residues: CASGLWTVNTGELFF. Written as DNA, the CDR3 is TGTGCTAGTGGTTTGTGGACAGTTAACACCGGGGAGCTGTTTTTT.

The V gene is TRBV2, the J gene TRBJ1-5, with D unclear. The V and J ends lost 6 bases and 4 bases respectively, with 16 bases between them. Germline V gene data show CDR1 as SNHLY and CDR2 as FYNNEI. This CDR3 has 15 amino acids. The CDR3 region is CASSPPGVRNQPQHF. The CDR3 DNA reads TGTGCCAGCAGCCCCCCCGGGGTAAGGAATCAGCCCCAGCATTTT.

The V call is TRBV5-1, the J call TRBJ2-1; D ambiguous. Trimming took off 0 bases at V and 0 bases at J, with 13 bases between the two ends. CDR3 length: 17 residues. Germline CDR1 and CDR2: SGHRS and YFSETQ. CDR3 bases: TGCGCCAGCAGCTTGGCTCCGACTTCCAGCTCCTACAATGAGCAGTTCTTC. This codes for CASSLAPTSSSYNEQFF.

This rearrangement joins TRBV11-2 to TRBJ2-3; TRBD2 agrees at 11 bases. The germline gives CDR1 SGHAT, CDR2 FQNNGV. V was clipped by 5 bases and J by 1 base; unmatched bases: 5. The CDR3 extends over 16 amino acids. The CDR3 DNA follows: TGTGCCAGCAGCCTCACGACTAGCGGGGGCACAGATACGCAGTATTTT. Amino acids: CASSLTTSGGTDTQYF.

The gene calls are TRBV21-1 and TRBJ1-4; the table gives TRBD1 as D, unverified against the DNA. TRBV21-1 represents a pseudogene. The CDR3 consists of 19 residues. The CDR3 DNA follows: TGTGCCAGCAGCAAAGGAAGGGACGGGACAGGGTCCCCTAATGAAAAACTGTTTTTT. Its protein is CASSKGRDGTGSPNEKLFF.

The chain carries TRBV28 and TRBJ2-2; 8 nucleotides align to TRBD1. Trimming cost V 7 bases and J 6 bases; bases outside gene matches: 4. CDR1 MDHEN and CDR2 SYDVKM come from the germline V gene. The CDR3 has 13 residues. CDR3 nucleotide sequence: TGTGCCAGCACAGGGGGCATCGCCGGGGAGCTGTTTTTT. Residues: CASTGGIAGELFF.

The J gene is TRBJ2-7, the V gene TRBV6-6, with 10 positions matching TRBD1. Germline trimming cut 6 bases from V and 3 bases from J; bases unmatched to any gene: 8. This CDR3 region has 15 residues. Germline CDR1 is MNHNY and CDR2 is SVGAGI (reference sequence). The CDR3 spells CASRPGTGDNYEQYF. CDR3 DNA sequence: TGTGCCAGCAGGCCCGGGACAGGGGATAACTACGAGCAGTACTTC.

V and J are TRBV11-2 and TRBJ1-5; D is unclear. Trimming removed 3 bases at V and 1 base at J, with 4 bases between. Germline values: CDR1 SGHAT, CDR2 FQNNGV. The CDR3 consists of 13 residues. This chain's CDR3 is CASSFQSNQPQHF. For the CDR3, the DNA is TGTGCCAGCAGCTTTCAGAGCAATCAGCCCCAGCATTTT.

The chain combines TRBV27 with TRBJ2-7; possibly TRBD1 for D (6 bases). Between the trimmed V and J ends, which lost 8 bases and 2 bases, there was a span of 13 bases. Germline V CDR1 and CDR2: MNHEY, SMNVEV (reference sequence). The CDR3 is 13 residues long. In DNA form, the CDR3 reads TGTGCCAGCGGGGCATGGGACACCTACGAGCAGTACTTC. This gives the protein CASGAWDTYEQYF.

Concerning this clone: This is likely a read error, given that the CDR3 carries no conserved phenylalanine or tryptophan at its end. The V and J genes are TRBV6-5 and TRBJ2-7, with TRBD2 matching over 13 bases. Per germline, CDR1 MNHEY and CDR2 SVGAGI. V lost 4 bases to trimming and J lost 5 bases; unmatched junction nucleotides: 8. CDR3 length: 16 amino acids. The CDR3 spells CASSFRTSGSINEQYL. DNA of the CDR3: TGTGCCAGCAGTTTCCGGACTAGCGGGAGTATTAACGAGCAGTACCTC.

This chain links TRBV28 with TRBJ2-1; 10 bases align to TRBD2. This CDR3 is 15 amino acids long. V trimming: 6 bases; J trimming: 5 bases; junction bases outside the gene matches: 7. Germline CDR1 MDHEN, CDR2 SYDVKM. CDR3 in DNA: TGTGCCAGCAGCTCCGGACTAGCGGTTAACAATGAGCAGTTCTTC. Its translation: CASSSGLAVNNEQFF.

The chain carries TRBV2 and TRBJ1-1, with D hard to call. CDR3 length equals 14 residues. Trimming shortened V by 6 bases and J by 1 base, and 12 bases separated the two germline ends. Germline assignment: CDR1 SNHLY and CDR2 FYNNEI. CDR3 bases: TGTGCCAGCAGGGTATGGCAGCAGAACACTGAAGCTTTCTTT. Translated: CASRVWQQNTEAFF. Supplemented by reference TRBV2 and TRBJ1-1, the full variable domain reads EPEVTQTPSHQVTQMGQEVILRCVPISNHLYFYWYRQILGQKVEFLVSFYNNEISEKSEIFDDQFSVERPDGSNFTLKIRSTKLEDSAMYFCASRVWQQNTEAFFGQGTRLTVV.

The chain recombines TRBV27 with TRBJ2-7, with TRBD1 matching 8 bases. The CDR3 extends over 14 amino acids. V lost 8 bases to trimming and J lost 4 bases; unmatched junction nucleotides: 10. Germline values: CDR1 MNHEY, CDR2 SMNVEV (reference sequence). CDR3 coding DNA: TGTGCCAGCCGGATGCAGGGGGCAGGGTACGAGCAGTACTTC. Amino acid sequence: CASRMQGAGYEQYF.

The chain joins TRBV5-1 to TRBJ1-4, with a tentative D call TRBD1 (5 bases). There are 14 residues in the CDR3. V was trimmed by 4 bases and J by 7 bases, leaving 14 bases between them. Germline-derived CDR1 and CDR2 are SGHRS and YFSETQ. The DNA of the CDR3 is TGCGCCAGCAGCCCACTCCCCGGGGGTGAAAAACTGTTTTTT. Protein sequence: CASSPLPGGEKLFF. Variable domain in full (rest from reference TRBV5-1 and TRBJ1-4): KAGVTQTPRYLIKTRGQQVTLSCSPISGHRSVSWYQQTPGQGLQFLFEYFSETQRNKGNFPGRFSGRQFSNSRSEMNVSTLELGDSALYLCASSPLPGGEKLFFGSGTQLSVL.

This rearrangement joins TRBV28 to TRBJ1-2; 9 bases are shared with TRBD1. CDR1 and CDR2 (germline): MDHEN, SYDVKM. J was trimmed by 4 bases and V by 5 bases; bases with no gene match: 11. The CDR3 is 16 amino acids. Here the CDR3 DNA reads TGTGCCAGCAGTCCCCCGGGGGGACAGGGCCTCTATGGCTACACCTTC. Its protein product is CASSPPGGQGLYGYTF.

The chain has TRBV6-6 and TRBJ2-1; 11 bases map to TRBD2. CDR3 size: 15 residues. J lost 7 bases, V lost 6 bases, and 8 bases had no gene match. CDR1 MNHNY and CDR2 SVGAGI come from the germline V gene (reference sequence). The CDR3 loop is CASRPTSGSWNEQFF. The CDR3 nucleotides read TGTGCCAGCAGGCCAACTAGCGGGAGCTGGAATGAGCAGTTCTTC.

Note on this clone: The sample holds other DNA sequences that translate to the same CDR3. The V gene is TRBV7-2, the J gene TRBJ2-3; possibly TRBD1 for D (5 bases). The V and J ends lost 4 bases and 5 bases respectively, with 13 bases between them. In germline, CDR1 is SGHTA, CDR2 FQGNSA. CDR3 length: 14 residues. As DNA, the CDR3 is TGTGCCAGCAGCTGGGGTACAGGTGGAGATACGCAGTATTTT. This gives the protein CASSWGTGGDTQYF. Looking up the rest from reference TRBV7-2 and TRBJ2-3 gives the full variable domain: GAGVSQSPSNKVTEKGKDVELRCDPISGHTALYWYRQSLGQGLEFLIYFQGNSAPDKSGLPSDRFSAERTGGSVSTLTIQRTQQEDSAVYLCASSWGTGGDTQYFGPGTRLTVL.

In nucleotides, the CDR3 is TGTGCCAGCAGTTTATTGGGAGGGGCAGAGACCCAGTACTTC. Its protein product is CASSLLGGAETQYF. J is TRBJ2-5 and V is TRBV27; 7 nucleotides align to TRBD2. Germline assignment: CDR1 MNHEY and CDR2 SMNVEV (reference sequence). There are 14 residues in the CDR3. V shed 1 base, J shed 4 bases, and the junction held 3 bases outside the gene matches.

V is TRBV6-5 and J is TRBJ2-3; D is unclear. The germline V gene has CDR1 MNHEY and CDR2 SVGAGI. This CDR3 has 15 residues. V was pared by 3 bases and J by 0 bases, with 10 bases between. The CDR3 reads CASSYRPESTDTQYF. CDR3 DNA sequence: TGTGCCAGCAGTTATCGCCCGGAAAGCACAGATACGCAGTATTTT.

This clone appeared a single time. The chain has TRBV5-8 and TRBJ1-4; the D gene is possibly TRBD1 (5 bases). The CDR3 runs 17 residues. V lost 5 bases, J lost 7 bases, and 24 bases lay in between. Germline V gene data show CDR1 as SGHTS and CDR2 as YDEGEE. As DNA, the CDR3 is TGTGCCAGCAGTACGCCAAAGTACGGGGGTTTGGGTGAAAAACTGTTTTTT. Amino acid sequence: CASSTPKYGGLGEKLFF.

The chain has TRBV13 and TRBJ1-1, with 8 nucleotides matching TRBD1. The CDR3 loop spans 17 amino acids. Germline V gives CDR1 PRHDT, CDR2 FYEKMQ (reference sequence). The J segment lost 8 bases and the V segment lost 5 bases, leaving 19 bases of the junction unmatched. In DNA, the CDR3 is TGTGCCAGCAGCCTAGATCTTTTCGGGACAGGTGCAGAGGAAGCTTTCTTT. Its translation: CASSLDLFGTGAEEAFF.

A note on this clone: The same CDR3 is also encoded by other DNA sequences in this sample. The chain has TRBV5-1 and TRBJ1-4; TRBD1 is a possible D gene (5 bases). This CDR3 is 15 amino acids long. Germline CDR1 and CDR2: SGHRS and YFSETQ. V shed 0 bases and J shed 5 bases, with 11 bases lying between them. The CDR3 spells CASSLAGQPNEKLFF. In nucleotides, the CDR3 is TGCGCCAGCAGCTTGGCAGGGCAGCCGAATGAAAAACTGTTTTTT.

In regard to this clone: Other DNA sequences of this sample code for an identical CDR3. CDR3 DNA sequence: TGTGCCAGCAGCTTAGCGGGGACAGGAAACACCGGGGAGCTGTTTTTT. It yields the protein CASSLAGTGNTGELFF. The rearrangement links TRBV7-2 to TRBJ2-2; TRBD1 aligns across 8 bases. Germline V gene data show CDR1 as SGHTA and CDR2 as FQGNSA. Germline trimming cut 0 bases from V and 2 bases from J; bases unmatched to any gene: 2. This CDR3 is built from 16 residues.

The chain couples TRBV19 to TRBJ1-1, with TRBD1 identical over 7 bases. Germline CDR1 is LNHDA and CDR2 is SQIVND (reference sequence). This CDR3 spans 17 amino acids. V gave up 3 bases and J gave up 3 bases; unmatched junction bases: 13. CDR3 bases: TGTGCCAGTAGTATGGGATCCCTCAGGGGGTTGTACACTGAAGCTTTCTTT. This codes for CASSMGSLRGLYTEAFF. Filled out from reference TRBV19 and TRBJ1-1, the complete variable domain reads DGGITQSPKYLFRKEGQNVTLSCEQNLNHDAMYWYRQDPGQGLRLIYYSQIVNDFQKGDIAEGYSVSREKKESFPLTVTSAQKNPTAFYLCASSMGSLRGLYTEAFFGQGTRLTVV.

Only one count was recorded for this clone. This specimen includes other DNA sequences encoding the same CDR3. This chain joins TRBV28 and TRBJ2-2; D may be TRBD2 (6 bases). CDR3 length: 13 amino acids. V lost 5 bases, J lost 6 bases, and 10 bases lay in between. Germline V lookup: CDR1 MDHEN, CDR2 SYDVKM. CDR3 coding DNA: TGTGCCAGCAGTATCGGGGGAGCCGGGGAGCTGTTTTTT. Amino acid sequence: CASSIGGAGELFF.

The chain recombines TRBV7-3 with TRBJ2-1; 8 bases are a match to TRBD2. The germline CDR1 and CDR2 sequences are SGHTA and FQGTGA. Trimming took 4 bases from V and 8 from J; bases not matched to a gene: 16. CDR3 size: 17 residues. The CDR3 DNA reads TGTGCCAGCAGCTCCCACGACAGAGCGGGAGTCGAAGATGAGCAGTTCTTC. Residues: CASSSHDRAGVEDEQFF.

As for this clone: Other DNA sequences within the sample encode an identical CDR3. The chain uses TRBV7-2 and TRBJ2-7, with no clear D. CDR1 SGHTA and CDR2 FQGNSA come from the germline V gene. The CDR3 is 11 amino acids. V was cut by 6 bases and J by 2 bases, with 5 bases left in between. For the CDR3, the DNA is TGTGCCAGCAGTCGTACCTACGAGCAGTACTTC. Encoded protein: CASSRTYEQYF.

The genes are TRBV18 and TRBJ2-3; D ambiguous. Germline V gene data show CDR1 as KGHSH and CDR2 as LQKENI. V was clipped by 2 bases and J by 2 bases, with 11 bases between them. The CDR3 totals 15 residues. CDR3 protein: CASSPIPGPTDTQYF. DNA for the CDR3: TGTGCCAGCTCACCAATTCCCGGACCCACAGATACGCAGTATTTT.

V is TRBV19 and J is TRBJ2-1; D is unresolved. Deletions cut 10 bases from V and 0 bases from J, with 10 bases between. Germline loops: CDR1 LNHDA, CDR2 SQIVND (reference sequence). This CDR3 is 13 amino acids long. CDR3 sequence: CATRFSSYNEQFF. DNA for the CDR3: TGTGCCACCCGCTTTAGCTCCTACAATGAGCAGTTCTTC.

The gene calls are TRBV28 and TRBJ1-6; D is ambiguous. Germline lookup yields CDR1 MDHEN and CDR2 SYDVKM. CDR3 length equals 15 residues. Trimming took off 6 bases at V and 10 bases at J, with 19 bases between the two ends. This CDR3 is CASSLVTRFESPLHF. Here the CDR3 DNA reads TGTGCCAGCAGCTTGGTGACACGGTTTGAATCACCCCTCCACTTT. Combining the CDR3 with reference TRBV28 and TRBJ1-6 gives the whole variable domain DVKVTQSSRYLVKRTGEKVFLECVQDMDHENMFWYRQDPGLGLRLIYFSYDVKMKEKGDIPEGYSVSREKKERFSLILESASTNQTSMYLCASSLVTRFESPLHFGNGTRLTVT.